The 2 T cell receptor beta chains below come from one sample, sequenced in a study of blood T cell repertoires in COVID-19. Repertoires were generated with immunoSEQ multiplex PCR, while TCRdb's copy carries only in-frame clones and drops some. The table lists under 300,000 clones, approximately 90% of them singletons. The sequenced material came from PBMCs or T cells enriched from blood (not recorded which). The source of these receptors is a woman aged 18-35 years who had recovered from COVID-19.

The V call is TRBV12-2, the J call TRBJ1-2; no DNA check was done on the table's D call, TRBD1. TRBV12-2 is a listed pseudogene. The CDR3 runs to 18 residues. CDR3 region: CASRLGDRDREGVYGYTF. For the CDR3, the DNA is TGTGCAAGTCGCTTGGGGGACCGGGACAGGGAAGGGGTCTATGGCTACACCTTC.

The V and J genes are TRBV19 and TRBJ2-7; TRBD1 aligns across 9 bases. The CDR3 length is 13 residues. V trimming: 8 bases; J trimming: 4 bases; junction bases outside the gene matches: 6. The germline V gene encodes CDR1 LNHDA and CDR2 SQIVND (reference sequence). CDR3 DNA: TGTGCCAGTCGGGGACAGGGAAGGTACGAGCAGTACTTC. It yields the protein CASRGQGRYEQYF.